The 5 T cell receptor beta chains below come from one sample, sequenced in a study of cytomegalovirus exposure and HLA in healthy donors. Libraries were prepared by immunoSEQ multiplex PCR; TCRdb keeps only in-frame clonotypes and omits some of them. The sample holds roughly 120,000 clones, 80% to 90% seen once. Material: PBMCs. These receptors all stem from a man between 18 and 29 years old in good health and CMV-seropositive.

The rearrangement links TRBV29-1 to TRBJ2-3; 11 nucleotides line up with TRBD2. The junction had 17 bases not matched to a gene; V was cut back by 3 bases and J by 0 bases. This CDR3 region has 20 residues. CDR1 is SQVTM and CDR2 is ANQGSEA in the germline V gene. The CDR3 sequence: CSVDRSPSGGKTNSTDTQYF. CDR3 DNA sequence: TGCAGCGTTGATCGGTCTCCTAGCGGGGGGAAGACCAATAGCACAGATACGCAGTATTTT.

The chain has TRBV19 and TRBJ2-3, with TRBD2 matching 13 bases. The CDR3 contains 17 residues. J gave up 4 bases and V 3 bases, and 7 bases lay outside the gene matches. Looked up from germline, CDR1 is LNHDA and CDR2 is SQIVND (reference sequence). In DNA, the CDR3 is TGTGCCAGTAGTATCCCCTCACTAGCGGGGGGGGCAGATACGCAGTATTTT. This encodes CASSIPSLAGGADTQYF.

This chain connects TRBV19 to TRBJ2-3; 8 positions match TRBD1. Unmatched junction bases numbered 9, after V lost 10 bases and J lost 3 bases. The CDR3 has 14 residues. From germline, CDR1 is LNHDA and CDR2 SQIVND (reference sequence). The CDR3 nucleotides are TGTGCCACTAAGAAGGACAGGGCGACAGATACGCAGTATTTT. It translates to CATKKDRATDTQYF.

This clone was counted a single time. The chain links TRBV7-8 to TRBJ1-2, with D unclear. The germline CDR1 and CDR2 sequences are SGHVS and FQNEAQ. This CDR3 contains 17 residues. The V and J ends lost 2 bases and 5 bases respectively, with 21 bases between them. CDR3 amino acids: CASSLYRASGRLYGYTF. DNA of the CDR3: TGTGCCAGCAGCTTATATCGGGCCAGCGGACGCCTGTATGGCTACACCTTC.

The chain has TRBV7-2 and TRBJ2-2, with D unclear. V lost 5 bases and J lost 8, with 9 bases in between. Germline CDR1 reads SGHTA; CDR2 reads FQGNSA. The CDR3 is 12 amino acids. Here the CDR3 reads CASSLWQGELFF. In nucleotides, the CDR3 is TGTGCCAGCAGCCTCTGGCAGGGGGAGCTGTTTTTT. Together with reference TRBV7-2 and TRBJ2-2, the CDR3 gives the full variable domain: GAGVSQSPSNKVTEKGKDVELRCDPISGHTALYWYRQSLGQGLEFLIYFQGNSAPDKSGLPSDRFSAERTGGSVSTLTIQRTQQEDSAVYLCASSLWQGELFFGEGSRLTVL.